The TCR beta chain described here comes from a study of Tregs in tolerant kidney transplant recipients. Overall study findings and caveats: Biological reproducibility was not directly addressed in this study. Expanding Tregs on activated donor B cells appeared to best identify donor-specific TCRbeta clones.

Generated by immunoSEQ multiplex PCR, the TCRdb table keeps only in-frame clones and is missing some. Among 75,000 to 95,000 clones listed, 90% to 95% were seen once. As to this clone: Its antigen is unidentified.

The CDR3 spans 14 residues. V was shortened by 6 bases and J by 3 bases, with 15 bases between the two germline ends. From germline, CDR1 is MNHNY and CDR2 SVGAGI (reference sequence). The receptor comes from a human donor in good health. The source material was CD8+ T cells from blood. This chain uses TRBV6-6 with TRBJ2-7; D gene ambiguous. The CDR3 spells CASSLRSVYYEQYF. DNA for the CDR3: TGTGCCAGCAGCCTTAGGAGCGTTTACTACGAGCAGTACTTC.